In this sample, the clone carrying this TCR beta chain turned up once. This sample is part of a study of blood T cell repertoires in COVID-19. Study details: COVID-19 samples, acute and convalescent, were from the United States, Italy and Spain. T cells, B-cell-depleted T cells, or PBMCs supplied cDNA or gDNA.

V lost 1 base to trimming and J lost 12 bases, with 10 bases between them. CDR1 is SGDLS, CDR2 YYNGEE, per germline. The CDR3 is 12 residues long. The data were produced by immunoSEQ multiplex PCR, yet TCRdb's version contains in-frame clones alone and is incomplete. The table lists approximately 200,000 clones, more than 75% of them singletons. Sequenced: peripheral blood. The sequence came from a person aged 70 to 85 with COVID-19, enrolled during active disease. The rearrangement uses TRBV9 and TRBJ1-4; a possible D gene is TRBD1 (5 bases). Here the CDR3 reads CASSVSGKELFF. The CDR3 region has the DNA TGTGCCAGCAGCGTATCAGGGAAAGAACTGTTTTTT. Full variable domain (rest looked up from reference TRBV9 and TRBJ1-4): DSGVTQTPKHLITATGQRVTLRCSPRSGDLSVYWYQQSLDQGLQFLIQYYNGEERAKGNILERFSAQQFPDLHSELNLSSLELGDSALYFCASSVSGKELFFGSGTQLSVL.